These T cell receptor beta chains were read from a single sample in a study of blood T cell repertoires in COVID-19. Only in-frame clones appear in the TCRdb table, and some are missing; sequencing was by immunoSEQ multiplex PCR. The table has under 150,000 clones, 85% to 90% seen once. Sequencing was carried out using peripheral blood. The receptors were sampled from a woman aged 60-70 years with COVID-19, enrolled during active disease. Each CDR3 is given with its conserved first and last residue. The D gene is left open where the match is weak. A clone size is listed for some rows: how often the clone was seen (once, few, many), or a class if it is expanded.

clone_size	cdr3_length	v_call	d_call	j_call	cdr3_aa	cdr3_nt
-	14	TRBV9	-	TRBJ2-7	CASSYVEGAYEQYF	TGTGCCAGCAGCTATGTCGAGGGAGCCTACGAGCAGTACTTC
few	17	TRBV10-3	-	TRBJ2-2	CAISDPLGTQDTGELFF	TGTGCCATCAGTGACCCGCTTGGGACACAAGACACCGGGGAGCTGTTTTTT
-	17	TRBV5-1	TRBD1	TRBJ1-1	CASSLAHRGRRSTEAFF	TGCGCCAGCAGCTTGGCACACAGGGGGCGACGTAGCACTGAAGCTTTCTTT
-	15	TRBV6-1	-	TRBJ2-7	CASSEVGVFGYEQYF	TGTGCCAGCAGTGAGGTAGGGGTTTTCGGGTACGAGCAGTACTTC
-	15	TRBV13	TRBD2	TRBJ2-7	CASSLGLAGSYEQYF	TGTGCCAGCAGCTTAGGGCTAGCGGGGTCCTACGAGCAGTACTTC
-	15	TRBV6-5	-	TRBJ2-3	CASSYAAWSTDTQYF	TGTGCCAGCAGTTACGCGGCGTGGAGCACAGATACGCAGTATTTT
-	15	TRBV30	TRBD1	TRBJ1-2	CAWSPLRGRGNGYTF	TGTGCCTGGAGTCCCCTCCGGGGCAGGGGGAATGGCTACACCTTC
-	17	TRBV18	TRBD2	TRBJ2-1	CASSPRLAGGPINEQFF	TGTGCCAGCTCACCACGGCTAGCGGGGGGGCCTATCAATGAGCAGTTCTTC
-	17	TRBV28	TRBD1	TRBJ1-3	CASSPRTGWFSGNTIYF	TGTGCCAGCAGTCCCAGGACAGGGTGGTTCTCTGGAAACACCATATATTTT
-	14	TRBV7-3	TRBD2	TRBJ2-1	CASSLERTGGEQFF	TGTGCCAGCAGCCTCGAGCGAACGGGAGGTGAGCAGTTCTTC
-	11	TRBV12-5	-	TRBJ1-1	CASVMNTEAFF	TGTGCTAGTGTTATGAACACTGAAGCTTTCTTT
once	12	TRBV6-2/TRBV6-3	-	TRBJ2-1	CASSYTVKEQFF	TGTGCCAGCAGTTACACGGTAAAGGAGCAGTTCTTC
few	14	TRBV7-2	-	TRBJ2-5	CASSREAGLETQYF	TGTGCCAGCAGTCGAGAGGCTGGTCTTGAGACCCAGTACTTC
-	18	TRBV6-2/TRBV6-3	TRBD1	TRBJ1-6	CASSYSRDRGIRNSPLHF	TGTGCCAGCAGTTACTCGAGGGACAGGGGAATTAGAAATTCACCCCTCCACTTT
-	15	TRBV7-2	TRBD2	TRBJ2-5	CASHRSGGIQETQYF	TGTGCCAGCCACAGGAGCGGGGGGATTCAAGAGACCCAGTACTTC
-	15	TRBV5-1	TRBD1	TRBJ1-5	CASSVTGQTNQPQHF	TGCGCCAGCAGCGTGACGGGACAGACTAATCAGCCCCAGCATTTT
-	16	TRBV15	-	TRBJ2-7	CATSGRDDRSRGEQYF	TGTGCCACCAGCGGACGGGACGACAGGTCCAGGGGCGAGCAGTACTTC
-	14	TRBV5-1	-	TRBJ1-1	CASSSTAVGTEAFF	TGCGCCAGCAGCTCGACAGCAGTGGGGACTGAAGCTTTCTTT